These 14 T cell receptor beta chains came from one sample sequenced in a study of early T cells in non-severe SARS-CoV-2 infection. MiXCR, run by TCRdb on the 5' RACE reads, gives a single entry per CDR3 protein. Here the sample spans about 110,000 distinct CDR3 sequences, 9% to 14% being singletons. Sequenced: whole blood. The receptors were gathered from an adult who was a healthcare worker with PCR-confirmed SARS-CoV-2 infection or an uninfected control (not recorded which).

The chain employs TRBV5-6 and TRBJ1-4; 7 positions agree with TRBD1. The CDR3 spans 16 residues. The V segment lost 1 base and the J segment 7 bases; nucleotides outside the gene matches: 10. Germline loops: CDR1 SGHDT, CDR2 YYEEEE. The CDR3 loop reads CASSLYMTGIVEKLFF. As DNA, the CDR3 is TGTGCCAGCAGCTTGTATATGACAGGGATCGTTGAAAAACTGTTTTTT.

The table lists this clonotype with many counts. The V call is TRBV5-6, the J call TRBJ2-1; D gene uncertain. The V end was cut by 2 bases, the J end by 3 bases, with 12 bases between. The CDR3 loop spans 15 amino acids. The germline CDR1 and CDR2 sequences are SGHDT and YYEEEE. This CDR3 reads CASSFPSVVYNEQFF. For the CDR3, the DNA is TGTGCCAGCAGCTTTCCAAGCGTCGTCTACAATGAGCAGTTCTTC.

This clonotype was picked up a small number of times. The rearrangement links TRBV27 to TRBJ2-3; D is unclear. This CDR3 comprises 14 residues. The V end lost 1 base, the J end lost 0 bases, and 5 bases lay between the germline ends. The germline gives CDR1 MNHEY, CDR2 SMNVEV (reference sequence). The DNA of the CDR3 is TGTGCCAGCAGTTTATGGATCAGCACAGATACGCAGTATTTT. Its protein product is CASSLWISTDTQYF.

Of note for this clonotype: A clone one base away is much larger, so this may be a read error. V gene TRBV5-1 combines with J gene TRBJ2-2, with 8 bases that match TRBD2. The CDR3 runs to 14 residues. Germline V gene sequence: CDR1 SGHRS, CDR2 YFSETQ. The CDR3 DNA follows: TGCGCCAACAGCTTCCAGCGGGAGATCGGGGAGCTGTTTTTT. This gives the protein CANSFQREIGELFF.

Many counts were recorded for this clonotype. This chain joins TRBV7-8 and TRBJ1-5; no clear D gene. This CDR3 is 13 amino acids long. Looked up from germline, CDR1 is SGHVS and CDR2 is FQNEAQ. Trimming stripped 5 bases from V and 4 bases from J, with 9 bases between. The CDR3 nucleotides are TGTGCCAGCAGCCAAGGGCTAAATCAGCCCCAGCATTTT. Translating it yields CASSQGLNQPQHF.

In its sample, this clonotype was seen many times. The chain joins TRBV25-1 to TRBJ2-5; 7 nucleotides match TRBD2. The CDR3 is 14 amino acids. Germline trimming cut 3 bases from V and 3 bases from J; bases unmatched to any gene: 4. Germline values: CDR1 MGHDK, CDR2 SYGVNS. CDR3 sequence (DNA): TGTGCCAGCAGTGACTGGCGGGGGAAAGAGACCCAGTACTTC. This translates into CASSDWRGKETQYF.

There are a few counts of this clonotype. V is TRBV7-9 and J is TRBJ2-1; D might be TRBD1 or TRBD2, each matching 7 bases. V lost 1 base to trimming and J lost 2 bases, with 24 bases between them. CDR1 SEHNR and CDR2 FQNEAQ come from the germline V gene (reference sequence). This CDR3 region has 20 residues. CDR3 coding DNA: TGTGCCAGCAGCTTAGGGCCGGGACAGAGCCCGGGACTAACCTACAATGAGCAGTTCTTC. Protein sequence: CASSLGPGQSPGLTYNEQFF.

In this sample, this clonotype turned up many times. This sequence joins TRBV7-8 and TRBJ1-6; D gene uncertain. Germline CDR1 and CDR2: SGHVS and FQNEAQ. V was clipped by 1 base and J by 7 bases, with 2 bases between them. This CDR3 region has 12 residues. The CDR3 loop is CASSLDNSPLHF. CDR3 sequence (DNA): TGTGCCAGCAGCTTAGACAATTCACCCCTCCACTTT.

This clonotype was counted at least ten times. The chain is built from TRBV12-3 or TRBV12-4 and TRBJ1-6; D remains unclear. Trimming removed 5 bases from V and 7 bases from J, with 9 bases in between. The CDR3 loop spans 13 amino acids. The CDR3 region is CASSLGVNSPLHF. CDR3 bases: TGTGCCAGCAGTCTCGGGGTCAATTCACCCCTCCACTTT.

The J gene is TRBJ2-7, the V gene TRBV7-2; TRBD2 agrees at 10 bases. Germline loops: CDR1 SGHTA, CDR2 FQGNSA. Trimming took 4 bases from V and 2 from J; bases not matched to a gene: 8. This CDR3 contains 16 residues. Here the CDR3 DNA reads TGTGCCAGCAGCTCGAAACTAGCGGGGATTACCTACGAGCAGTACTTC. Translating it yields CASSSKLAGITYEQYF.

This chain joins TRBV20-1 and TRBJ2-7; D unclear. CDR1 is DFQATT, CDR2 SNEGSKA, per germline (reference sequence). V was trimmed by 0 bases and J by 0 bases, leaving 9 bases between them. The CDR3 consists of 14 residues. The CDR3 loop is CSARDRIDSYEQYF. The CDR3 DNA follows: TGCAGTGCTAGAGATCGAATTGACTCCTACGAGCAGTACTTC.

This clonotype was recorded at least ten times. The V and J genes are TRBV30 and TRBJ1-2; D not resolved. V dropped 4 bases and J dropped 6 bases, with 9 bases sitting between them. The CDR3 covers 11 residues. CDR1 is GTSNPN, CDR2 SVGIG, per germline (reference sequence). The CDR3 coding sequence is TGTGCCTGGACTGAAGTGGATGGCTACACCTTC. Protein: CAWTEVDGYTF.

This clonotype was picked up many times. This rearrangement joins TRBV20-1 to TRBJ1-5, with a tentative D call TRBD1 (6 bases). The CDR3 runs 13 residues. V was pared by 5 bases and J by 6 bases, with 14 bases between. Germline CDR1 is DFQATT and CDR2 is SNEGSKA (reference sequence). CDR3 loop: CSALMGAGQPQHF. In nucleotides, the CDR3 is TGCAGTGCTCTCATGGGGGCTGGTCAGCCCCAGCATTTT.

V and J are TRBV20-1 and TRBJ2-3; 7 nucleotides align to TRBD1. Germline V gene lookup returns CDR1 DFQATT and CDR2 SNEGSKA (reference sequence). CDR3 length: 14 residues. J was trimmed by 9 bases and V by 0 bases; bases with no gene match: 9. CDR3 sequence: CSARDPMTGRTQYF. DNA of the CDR3: TGCAGTGCTAGAGATCCTATGACAGGGCGCACGCAGTATTTT.